The T cell receptor (beta chain) described here comes from a study of post-analysis software for immune sequencing data. On the study more broadly: Recorded subtypes: relapsing-remitting, secondary progressive, progressive-relapsing; some patients unannotated. Findings and caveats of the study: TRBV5-6, TRBV5-1 and TRBV20-1 belonged to a set of roughly five TRBV segments that were more frequent in patients than controls.

Of note for this clonotype: What it recognizes is unknown.

There are 14 residues in the CDR3. Unique molecular identifiers tagged the TCR beta cDNA libraries. Researchers reported 400,000 to 550,000 cDNA molecules coming from about 0.98 to 11 million T cells. TCRdb called the PCR reads again in MiXCR, with one record for every CDR3 protein. The sample lists about 620,000 distinct CDR3 sequences; 44% were seen once. The sequence derives from a girl aged 5-17 years with multiple sclerosis. Source material: blood. The genes are TRBV21-1 and TRBJ2-1; TRBD2 is the table's D call and was not checked against the DNA. TRBV21-1 is listed as a pseudogene. The CDR3 DNA reads TGTGCCCGCTTGGGACTAGCGGGGTACAATGAGCAGTTCTTC. Residues: CARLGLAGYNEQFF.